The present T cell receptor beta chain was sequenced within a study of Ad26.COV2.S vaccination and SARS-CoV-2 variants. Across the whole study: The study gave Ad26.COV2.S intramuscularly, once or twice 56 days apart.

Germline V gene sequence: CDR1 SGHRS, CDR2 YFSETQ. The V segment lost 4 bases and the J segment 1 base; nucleotides outside the gene matches: 4. This CDR3 comprises 15 residues. Regarding this clone: What it binds is unknown.

Overall study results and limits: Vaccine recipients surpassed placebo recipients in spike-specific TCR breadth. Participants given vaccine showed non-spike TCR breadth similar to that of placebo recipients.

Regarding treatment: around 19 received Ad26.COV2.S at low or high dose, single or two shots; five or six received placebo; per-sample allocation not given. At day 63 after the first vaccine or placebo injection, samples were drawn. Sequenced by immunoSEQ multiplex PCR; TCRdb stores in-frame clones only, minus some. The repertoire holds 430,000 or so clones, with about 91% as singletons. The TCR comes from a person aged 18-65 years who received the Ad26.COV2.S COVID-19 vaccine or a placebo. The chain links TRBV5-1 to TRBJ1-4, with 7 nucleotides matching TRBD1. Specimen: peripheral blood, collected in a trial of Ad26.COV2.S vaccine versus placebo. The CDR3 nucleotides read TGCGCCAGCAGCAGGGGGCGCGAAACTAATGAAAAACTGTTTTTT. Translation: CASSRGRETNEKLFF.